This T cell receptor beta chain was obtained from a study of blood T cells in healthy people across ages. The study's findings and limits: Expanded clonotype changes were possibly confounded by unknown donor CMV status. Among long-lived donors, naive CD4+ cells were more numerous and diversity higher than in aged donors.

CDR3 size: 15 residues. There are a few counts of this clonotype. Its cognate antigen is unknown. The authors ran a second PCR of 7 to 11 cycles using a sample-barcoded 5' primer and a J-beta primer mix. TCRdb reanalysed the 5' RACE reads using MiXCR and keeps one entry per CDR3 protein. The data show about 780,000 distinct CDR3 sequences, more than 35% seen once. V and J are TRBV21-1 and TRBJ1-1; the table calls TRBD1, which could not be checked here. TRBV21-1 is a documented pseudogene. The TCR sequence derives from a man older than 75 in good health. Sample: blood. CDR3 loop: CASSKALETGVESFF. The CDR3 DNA is TGTGCCAGCAGCAAAGCGCTAGAAACAGGGGTTGAGTCTTTCTTT.